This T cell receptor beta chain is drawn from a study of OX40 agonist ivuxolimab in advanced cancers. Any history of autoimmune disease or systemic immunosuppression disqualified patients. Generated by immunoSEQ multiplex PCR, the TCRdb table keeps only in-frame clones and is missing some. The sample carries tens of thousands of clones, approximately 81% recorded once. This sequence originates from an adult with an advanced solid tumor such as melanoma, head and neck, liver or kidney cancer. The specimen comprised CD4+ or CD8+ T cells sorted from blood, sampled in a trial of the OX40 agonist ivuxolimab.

The DNA of the CDR3 is TGTGCCAGCAGCTTGGTTGGGTTAGGGGTCTCTGGAAACACCATATATTTT. Its protein is CASSLVGLGVSGNTIYF. V usage is TRBV5-4 and J usage is TRBJ1-3; TRBD1 might be the D (5 bases). Trimming removed 0 bases from V and 0 bases from J, with 13 bases in between. Germline-derived CDR1 and CDR2 are SGHNT and YYREEE (reference sequence). The CDR3 covers 17 residues.